This TCR beta chain emerged from a study of CD8 T cells in ankylosing spondylitis. This clonotype was seen many times. Its antigen is not known. Making the TCR beta libraries involved quantitative 5'-RACE with molecular barcodes. TCRdb itself ran the 5' RACE reads through MiXCR, one entry per CDR3 protein. The sample lists about 100,000 distinct CDR3 sequences, about 9.1% seen once, with approximately 4.8% in the top ten. Points from the study as a whole: A motif in TCR beta, a set of under 10 highly homologous variants, appeared characteristic of ankylosing spondylitis blood. In synovial fluid and blood from reactive arthritis, some motif variants were previously reported. CD8+ cells made up the disease-linked clones, which were relatively rare in peripheral blood.

Per germline, CDR1 MNHNS and CDR2 SASEGT. V lost 6 bases, J lost 2 bases, and 6 bases stayed unmatched. The CDR3 totals 15 residues. V gene TRBV6-1 combines with J gene TRBJ2-3, with 9 nucleotides matching TRBD1. The clonotype originates from a male donor with ankylosing spondylitis or in good health (not recorded which). Sample: blood, either unsorted or a sorted T cell fraction (not recorded which). CDR3 DNA sequence: TGTGCCAGCAGATCGGACAGGGGCTTCACAGATACGCAGTATTTT. Protein product: CASRSDRGFTDTQYF.